This T cell receptor (beta chain) derives from a study of T cells in Graves' hyperthyroidism and ophthalmopathy. About this clonotype itself: Its target is not known.

The CDR3 regions of TCR beta were amplified from RNA transcripts. HTBI primers were the set used in a first-round RT-PCR of the TCR CDR3. TCRdb processed the multiplex PCR reads anew with MiXCR; each CDR3 protein has one entry. The repertoire holds 500,000 or so distinct CDR3 sequences, with under 20% as singletons. CDR1 is SGHDT, CDR2 YYEEEE, per germline. The CDR3 has 8 amino acids. Deletions cut 10 bases from V and 6 bases from J, with 2 bases between. Whole-study findings and limits: Most thyroid clonotypes that were expanded above 0.001 also turned up in blood.

The sample consisted of blood. This TCR came from a woman younger than 30 with Graves' ophthalmopathy. This sequence joins TRBV5-6 and TRBJ1-5; D ambiguous. The CDR3 DNA follows: TGTGCCGTTCAGCCCCAGCATTTT. Its translation is CAVQPQHF.